The T cell receptor beta chain described here comes from a study of cytomegalovirus exposure and HLA in healthy donors (dated by TCRdb to the late 2010s). Turning to the overall study: An earlier analysis of around 600 of the donors reported approximately 300 Gb of sequence data and 117 million unique TCR beta sequences from roughly 200 million T cells. In the later analysis, no new phenotypic data were used to find candidate immune exposures; instead, reliance was placed on TCR beta sequences and their occurrence across donors. A later genetic analysis took genome-wide SNP genotypes for 398 of the 666 donors and used that subset as a discovery cohort. The genetic ancestry cluster associated with self-reported Caucasian donors included over 65% of the roughly 390 genotyped donors. The study aimed to test whether signatures of past pathogen exposure could be identified by cataloging public T cell receptors. Every discovery cohort repertoire had been produced on one sequencing platform. To decide whether each TCR beta V gene segment behaved as functional or pseudogenic, an earlier analysis of some 600 of the donors relied on high-throughput TCR beta sequencing. Donor age, sex, ethnicity and CMV serostatus were collected together with the repertoire data. Along with the roughly 710-subject first cohort, a separate validation cohort of over a hundred different subjects was used. Among 398 genotyped donors of the cohort, an average of around 240,000 unique TCR beta nucleotide sequences were sequenced per donor, 15% to 20% of them non-productive. An early release covering roughly 580 HLA-typed donors comprised 250 to 350 gigabases of sequencing data and 85 million or so unique TCR sequences. To predict cytomegalovirus infection status, the study combined high-throughput TCR immunosequencing, statistical association of individual TCRs with disease status, and machine learning. In a later analysis, previously published TCR beta repertoires from about 670 donors were re-analyzed and high-resolution HLA genotyping was added so that TCR occurrence patterns could be studied. Typing coverage varied by locus: 629-630 donors for A, B, C, DRB1 and DQB1; approximately 520 for DQA1; around 570 for DPA1; around 490 for DPB1. Because of strong linkage in the cohort, five DR-DQ haplotypes were treated as single units for association and clustering. The T cell repertoires of 700 or so subjects were profiled by immunosequencing and related to cytomegalovirus serostatus. Both class I and class II loci were covered by HLA typing, at four-digit resolution.

This clone was detected only a few times. Its antigen target is currently unknown. Base-call qualities are not available, and no considerably larger clone is one nucleotide away. From the germline V gene (reference sequence), CDR1 is WNHNN and CDR2 is SYGVQD. The trim is 1 base for V and 0 bases for J, with a gap of 6 bases between the germline ends. The CDR3 numbers 15 residues from cysteine through phenylalanine. Only CDR3 DNA is held: 45 bases, read in frame from base 1. Library preparation employed the immunoSEQ multiplex PCR assay. A mixture of 60 forward primers for TCR Vbeta segments and 13 reverse primers for TCR Jbeta segments was used in the multiplex PCR. The CDR3 region of rearranged TCR beta genes was amplified from genomic DNA by a multiplex PCR assay. On the Illumina HiSeq System, the amplified TCR beta libraries were sequenced as 87-base-pair reads. As for the authors' bioinformatics: In a later analysis, 77 million or so unique TCR beta chains were counted across the 690 or so repertoires, and approximately 11 million of these chains were shared by at least two donors. Raw reads were error-corrected and collapsed into unique sequences with a nearest-neighbor algorithm that merged closely related sequences to remove PCR and sequencing errors. To assign V, D and J gene segments, CDR3 sequences were aligned to IMGT reference sequences. For a sequence to be retained, a match of at least six nucleotides to both a V gene segment and a J gene segment was required. A rearrangement was called productive if the CDR3 had no stop codons and remained in frame with V and J, and every other rearrangement was called non-productive. Following IMGT convention, CDR3 was defined as the stretch from the second conserved V-encoded cysteine to the conserved J-encoded phenylalanine. Sequences without an unambiguous match to a single V gene segment were excluded from the earlier analysis of several hundred of the donors. An earlier analysis of 500 to 700 of the donors classified V segments as functional when productive rearrangements were above 56.7% and as segregating when the standard deviation between donors was above 5%. A statistical classification framework was built for diagnosing cytomegalovirus status from the catalog of TCR beta chain sequences. In a later analysis, TCR nucleotide sequences were compared against IMGT/GENE-DB human TR gene sequences so that V and J genes could be assigned. A later analysis assigned CDR3 sequences and most-parsimonious VDJ recombination scenarios with the TCRdist pipeline. A later analysis defined each TCR beta chain by its CDR3 amino acid sequence plus V-gene family, and excluded reads lacking a unique V-gene family. In a later analysis, approximately 640 highly shared, low-generation-probability nucleotide sequences were removed to address suspected cross-contamination and a sequencing artifact. In a later analysis, a clonal expansion index was calculated for each public chain from normalized within-repertoire ranks of inferred template counts. In a later analysis, generation probabilities were computed using a VDJ recombination model fitted to out-of-frame rearrangements, and the results were checked against IGoR. In a later analysis, TCR-TCR, TCR-HLA and TCR-CMV co-occurrence was scored with hypergeometric tests, and a repertoire-size bias correction was applied to TCR pairs. A later analysis estimated false discovery rates by permuting HLA or CMV assignments 20 times. In a later analysis, co-occurring TCRs were grouped using DBSCAN, and TCRdist sequence similarity was added for clustering within HLA-allele-positive subsets. Repertoires with fewer than 30,000 or more than 120,000 public chains were left out of co-occurrence clustering, as were about five repertoires with anomalous nucleotide sharing. The immuneACCESS repertoire file appears here via TCRdb, limited to in-frame rearrangements. These files lack a portion of the clones; in checked studies, under half of the deficit traces to unresolved V genes, and the cause of the others is not known. V and J calls and clone size follow that table, whereas D and trimming were derived from the DNA. For this sample the table gives roughly 200,000 clones, of which 76% were detected only once. 0.63% of the sample goes to the ten largest clones.

The cohort comprised under 700 healthy bone marrow donors. At the time of sampling, all cohort members were nominally healthy, though unrecorded immune exposures were likely present. The donor was CMV seronegative and was included in the group of a few hundred seronegative cohort members. Each donor provided a peripheral blood sample, and peripheral blood mononuclear cells were used for TCR beta sequencing. The Qiagen DNeasy Blood Extraction Kit was used to extract genomic DNA from the blood cell samples. Broad study findings and their caveats: In a later analysis, most CMV-associated TCR beta chains were found to appear HLA-restricted, with HLA associations seemingly driven largely by CMV exposure. Across donors, most TCR sequences were observed very rarely, whereas some public TCRs were present in many individuals. In an earlier analysis of 587 of the donors, most TCR beta V segments appeared in productive rearrangements about 87% or about 30% of the time, broadly matching IMGT annotations. In a later analysis, around 15,000 TCR beta sequences were associated with specific HLA alleles at a false discovery rate of 0.05. The classifier was reported to diagnose cytomegalovirus status with high specificity and sensitivity in both the original and validation cohorts. According to a later analysis, TCR association rates differed among HLA loci, with DRB1 alleles showing the most associated TCRs and HLA-C alleles showing the fewest. A further reported finding was that TCR beta sequences accurately predicted the HLA-A and HLA-B alleles for most subjects in the first cohort. Correlated functional status among segregating V segments might be attributable to linkage disequilibrium, but an unknown experimental factor could not be ruled out. The authors suggested that the approach could potentially be extended to other disease states and immunological phenotypes. A later analysis reported that several top co-occurrence clusters appeared linked to parvovirus B19, influenza, CMV and Epstein-Barr virus. A later genetic analysis associated a missense DCLRE1C variant with V-gene and J-gene trimming of TCR beta chains, and an independent cohort replicated the association. According to a later genetic analysis, donors in an Asian-associated ancestry cluster had fewer N-insertions in productive TCRs than the approximately 670-donor mean. A cluster of highly shared sequence variants was judged likely to represent a technical artifact of the sequencing pipeline. A total of some 180 TCR beta chains were listed by the study as associated with cytomegalovirus. Because counts were too low, 15 or so rarely observed V segments, including chromosome 9 orphons, were excluded from the earlier analysis of fewer than 650 of the donors. For the cohort, immune exposure information was limited to CMV serostatus. A few of the identified cytomegalovirus-associated TCR beta chains were confirmed in vitro to be specific for cytomegalovirus antigens. A later analysis found that HLA-associated TCR beta chains were more clonally expanded and had lower generation probabilities than equally common non-associated chains. Some IMGT-functional V segments, including TRBV6-2 and TRBV6-3, could not be told apart with the 87-base-pair reads, so those segments were excluded. Presence/absence analyses assumed roughly uniform sequencing depth across donors, an assumption that may not hold. When HLA alleles, especially DR and DQ, strongly co-occurred, TCR associations were difficult to assign to individual alleles. In this cohort, only TCR beta chains were sequenced, and detectable features were limited by the absence of alpha or paired-chain data. Because HLA typing was unavailable for some donors at each locus, only the typed subset was used in association tests.

The receptor chain draws on TRBV10-1 and TRBJ2-2; matching of 6 bases hints at TRBD1 as the D gene. The TCR comes from a man between 18 and 29 years old in good health and CMV-seronegative. Input material: PBMCs. At the DNA level, the sequence is TGCGCCAGCAGTGAGTGGACAGCGAACACCGGGGAGCTGTTTTTT. It encodes CASSEWTANTGELFF.